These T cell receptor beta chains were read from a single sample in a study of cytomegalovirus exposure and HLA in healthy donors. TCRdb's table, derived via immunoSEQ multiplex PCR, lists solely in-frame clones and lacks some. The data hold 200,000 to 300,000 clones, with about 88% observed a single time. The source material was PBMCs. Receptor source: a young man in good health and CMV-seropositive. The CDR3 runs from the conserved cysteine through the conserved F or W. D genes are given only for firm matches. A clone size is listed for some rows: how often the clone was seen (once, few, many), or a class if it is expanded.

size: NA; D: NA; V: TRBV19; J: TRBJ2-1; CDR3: CASSISAAFYNEQFF; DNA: TGTGCCAGTAGTATTTCAGCGGCATTCTACAATGAGCAGTTCTTC
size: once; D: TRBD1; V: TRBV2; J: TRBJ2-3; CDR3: CASKNRGRMSTDTQYF; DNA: TGTGCCAGCAAGAATAGGGGGCGGATGAGCACAGATACGCAGTATTTT
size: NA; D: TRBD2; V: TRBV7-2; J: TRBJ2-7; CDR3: CASSQTLAGGYEQYF; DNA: TGTGCCAGCAGTCAAACACTAGCGGGGGGGTACGAGCAGTACTTC
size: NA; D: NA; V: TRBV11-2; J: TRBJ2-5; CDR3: CASRGASRHQETQYF; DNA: TGTGCCAGCCGAGGGGCTAGCCGACACCAAGAGACCCAGTACTTC
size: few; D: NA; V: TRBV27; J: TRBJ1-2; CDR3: CASSLHGWAYGYTF; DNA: TGTGCCAGCAGTTTACACGGGTGGGCCTATGGCTACACCTTC
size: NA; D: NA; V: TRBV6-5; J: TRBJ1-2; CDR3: CASSYSEGVDYGYTF; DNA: TGTGCCAGCAGTTACTCGGAAGGGGTGGACTATGGCTACACCTTC
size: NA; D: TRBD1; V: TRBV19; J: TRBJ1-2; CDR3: CASSSTGVFNYGYTF; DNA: TGTGCCAGTAGTTCGACAGGGGTGTTTAACTATGGCTACACCTTC
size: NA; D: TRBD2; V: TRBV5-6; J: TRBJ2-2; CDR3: CASSLLAGGGELFF; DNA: TGTGCCAGCAGCTTGCTAGCGGGAGGCGGGGAGCTGTTTTTT
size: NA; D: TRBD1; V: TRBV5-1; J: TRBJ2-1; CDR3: CASSLVTGGGWEQFF; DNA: TGCGCCAGCAGCTTGGTGACAGGGGGCGGATGGGAGCAGTTCTTC
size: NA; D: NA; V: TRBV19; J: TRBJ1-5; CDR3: CASSIAGAYSNQPQHF; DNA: TGTGCCAGTAGTATAGCAGGGGCGTATAGCAATCAGCCCCAGCATTTT
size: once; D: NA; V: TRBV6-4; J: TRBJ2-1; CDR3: CACSEDSYNEQFF; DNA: TGTGCCTGCAGTGAGGACTCCTACAATGAGCAGTTCTTC
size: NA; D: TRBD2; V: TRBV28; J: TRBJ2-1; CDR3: CASSPLTGTSGNEQFF; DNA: TGTGCCAGCAGTCCCCTCACCGGGACTAGCGGTAATGAGCAGTTCTTC
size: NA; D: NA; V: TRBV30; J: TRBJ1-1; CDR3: CAWRGSYTEAFF; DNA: TGTGCCTGGAGGGGCAGCTACACTGAAGCTTTCTTT
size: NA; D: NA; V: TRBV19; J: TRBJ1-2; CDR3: CASSRERGRGNYGYTF; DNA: TGTGCCAGTAGTAGGGAGAGAGGAAGGGGAAACTATGGCTACACCTTC
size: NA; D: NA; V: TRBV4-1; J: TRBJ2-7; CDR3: CASSQGDGVSYEQYF; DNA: TGCGCCAGCAGCCAAGGGGACGGTGTCTCCTACGAGCAGTACTTC
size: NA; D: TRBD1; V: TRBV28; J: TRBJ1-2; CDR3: CASSSTGRNYGYTF; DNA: TGTGCCAGCAGTTCGACAGGGCGTAACTATGGCTACACCTTC
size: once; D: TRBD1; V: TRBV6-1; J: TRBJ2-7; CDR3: CASKGQSFYEQYF; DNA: TGTGCCAGCAAGGGACAGAGCTTCTACGAGCAGTACTTC
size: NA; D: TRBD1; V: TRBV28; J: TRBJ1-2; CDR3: CASINQGGTNYGYTF; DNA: TGTGCCAGCATCAACCAGGGGGGGACTAACTATGGCTACACCTTC
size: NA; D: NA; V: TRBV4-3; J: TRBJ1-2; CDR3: CASSQDRTRSPYGYTF; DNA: TGCGCCAGCAGCCAAGATCGGACCAGGTCACCCTATGGCTACACCTTC
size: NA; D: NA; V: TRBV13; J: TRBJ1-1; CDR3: CASSFRSGAMNTEAFF; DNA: TGTGCCAGCAGCTTCAGGTCAGGTGCTATGAACACTGAAGCTTTCTTT
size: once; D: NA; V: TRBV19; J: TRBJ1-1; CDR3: CASSLSGVGTEAFF; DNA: TGTGCCAGTAGTCTCTCAGGGGTCGGCACTGAAGCTTTCTTT
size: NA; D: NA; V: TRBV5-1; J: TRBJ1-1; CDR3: CASSSIGGDVAFF; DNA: TGCGCCAGCAGTTCGATTGGCGGGGACGTGGCTTTCTTT
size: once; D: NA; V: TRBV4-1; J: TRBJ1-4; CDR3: CASSQEGKLFF; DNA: TGCGCCAGCAGCCAAGAGGGAAAACTGTTTTTT
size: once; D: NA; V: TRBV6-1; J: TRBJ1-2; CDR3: CASSGPGVFNGYTF; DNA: TGTGCCAGCAGTGGGCCAGGGGTCTTCAATGGCTACACCTTC
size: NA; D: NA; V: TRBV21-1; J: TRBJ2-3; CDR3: CASKAGDSTDTQYF; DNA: TGTGCCAGCAAAGCGGGAGACAGCACAGATACGCAGTATTTT
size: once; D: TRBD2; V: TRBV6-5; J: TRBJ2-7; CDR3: CASRVAGVGSYEQYF; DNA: TGTGCCAGCAGGGTAGCGGGAGTGGGATCCTACGAGCAGTACTTC
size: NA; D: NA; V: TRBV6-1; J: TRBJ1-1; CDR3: CASSEALTRLRAFF; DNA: TGTGCCAGCAGTGAAGCGCTTACCCGATTACGAGCTTTCTTT
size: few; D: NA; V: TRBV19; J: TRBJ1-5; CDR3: CASSFPRDGNQPQHF; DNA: TGTGCCAGTAGTTTCCCCAGGGATGGCAATCAGCCCCAGCATTTT